These 10 T cell receptor beta chains share one sample of origin, sequenced in a study of cytomegalovirus exposure and HLA in healthy donors. A multiplex PCR was run with 60 Vbeta primers and 13 Jbeta primers. Libraries were prepared by immunoSEQ multiplex PCR; TCRdb keeps only in-frame clonotypes and omits some of them. The sample holds 150,000 to 200,000 clones, roughly three quarters seen once. Sequencing input: PBMCs. These receptors all stem from a woman in her forties in good health and CMV-seronegative.

A single count supports this clone. The V gene is TRBV6-5, the J gene TRBJ2-1; D might be TRBD2 (6 bases). Per the germline V gene, CDR1 is MNHEY and CDR2 is SVGAGI. The CDR3 runs 15 residues. Deletions cut 5 bases from V and 4 bases from J, with 15 bases between. Written as DNA, the CDR3 is TGTGCCAGCAGTCCGAGACTAGGAACTTACAATGAGCAGTTCTTC. This gives the protein CASSPRLGTYNEQFF.

The V gene is TRBV9, the J gene TRBJ2-3; 8 nucleotides line up with TRBD1. From germline, CDR1 is SGDLS and CDR2 YYNGEE. The CDR3 is 15 residues long. After removal of 0 bases from V and 6 bases from J, the junction contained 6 bases not matched to a gene. CDR3 nucleotides: TGTGCCAGCAGCGTAGGGGGCAGGGGGCAGGATACGCAGTATTTT. The encoded protein is CASSVGGRGQDTQYF.

The chain couples TRBV4-1 to TRBJ1-1, with a weak D call TRBD1 (5 bases). CDR3 length equals 13 residues. Germline-derived CDR1 and CDR2 are MGHRA and YSYEKL. V was pared by 4 bases and J by 3 bases, with 9 bases between. Here the CDR3 DNA reads TGCGCCAGCAGCCCCGGACAACACACTGAAGCTTTCTTT. The encoded protein is CASSPGQHTEAFF.

CDR3 nucleotide sequence: TGTGCCAGCAGTTCCCTGACAGGGGCGAACTCTGGAAACACCATATATTTT. It translates to CASSSLTGANSGNTIYF. The chain combines TRBV27 with TRBJ1-3, with 8 bases fitting TRBD1. Germline V gene lookup returns CDR1 MNHEY and CDR2 SMNVEV (reference sequence). The V gene end was trimmed by 4 bases and the J gene end by 0 bases; junction bases not matched to a gene: 8. This CDR3 has 17 amino acids.

To note about this clone: One junction end does not reproduce the germline sequence, and a read error may be involved. V gene TRBV18 combines with J gene TRBJ2-5; D is possibly TRBD2 (6 bases). Per the germline V gene, CDR1 is KGHSH and CDR2 is LQKENI. The CDR3 has 14 residues. DNA of the CDR3: TGTGCCAGCTCACCAGCATCCGGGAGATTAATCCTGGACTTC. Translating gives CASSPASGRLILDF.

The genes are TRBV5-4 and TRBJ2-1; 13 bases line up with TRBD2. Germline assignment: CDR1 SGHNT and CDR2 YYREEE (reference sequence). Trimming took 9 bases from V and 2 from J; bases not matched to a gene: 8. The CDR3 runs to 16 residues. In DNA form, the CDR3 reads TGTGCCACCAGGACTAGCGGGGGCCCGCCCTACAATGAGCAGTTCTTC. It encodes CATRTSGGPPYNEQFF.

The chain employs TRBV6-5 and TRBJ1-1; D call uncertain. Trimming pared 5 bases from V and 0 bases from J, leaving 10 bases between. The CDR3 spans 14 residues. CDR1 MNHEY and CDR2 SVGAGI come from the germline V gene. DNA for the CDR3: TGTGCCAGCAGTCAGACTTACATGAACACTGAAGCTTTCTTT. Translating it yields CASSQTYMNTEAFF.

The rearrangement uses TRBV27 and TRBJ2-7, with TRBD1 matching over 7 bases. CDR1 MNHEY and CDR2 SMNVEV come from the germline V gene (reference sequence). After removal of 4 bases from V and 2 bases from J, the junction contained 8 bases not matched to a gene. The CDR3 contains 15 residues. The CDR3 coding sequence is TGTGCCAGCAGTTCACAAGGGGGCGTACCCTACGAGCAGTACTTC. Protein: CASSSQGGVPYEQYF.

This clone occurred a few times. One junction end disagrees with the germline gene, perhaps due to a read error. The genes are TRBV7-9 and TRBJ1-2, with 10 positions matching TRBD1. Per germline, CDR1 SEHNR and CDR2 FQNEAQ (reference sequence). This CDR3 is built from 19 residues. CDR3 in amino acids: CSSSYYWTGGFGSFYGYTF. CDR3 DNA: TGTTCCAGCAGCTACTACTGGACAGGGGGATTTGGGAGCTTCTATGGCTACACCTTC.

The genes are TRBV2 and TRBJ1-1; D unclear. V lost 4 bases, J lost 11 bases, and 11 bases lay in between. This CDR3 is built from 11 residues. CDR1 is SNHLY, CDR2 FYNNEI, per germline. The DNA of the CDR3 is TGTGCCAGCAGTGTGCGGGTGGACGCTTTCTTT. Protein sequence: CASSVRVDAFF.